Shown below are 23 T cell receptor beta chains from a single sample sequenced in a study of blood T cell repertoires in COVID-19. Repertoires were generated with immunoSEQ multiplex PCR, while TCRdb's copy carries only in-frame clones and drops some. In the table there are fewer than 300,000 clones, over 70% of which are singletons. The sequenced sample was peripheral blood. The receptors were sampled from a woman at least 80 years old with acute or convalescent COVID-19.

The V and J genes are TRBV18 and TRBJ2-5; 7 positions agree with TRBD1. Germline assignment: CDR1 KGHSH and CDR2 LQKENI. The CDR3 is 13 residues long. V gave up 6 bases and J gave up 4 bases; unmatched junction bases: 5. DNA for the CDR3: TGTGCCAGCTCTCCGGGACAGATAGAGACCCAGTACTTC. Translated, it gives CASSPGQIETQYF.

The V and J genes are TRBV7-2 and TRBJ2-5; possible D gene TRBD2, 6 bases. V gave up 1 base and J gave up 5 bases, with 14 bases separating them. Germline values: CDR1 SGHTA, CDR2 FQGNSA. This CDR3 is 15 amino acids long. This chain's CDR3 is CASSLEVGRRETQYF. CDR3 in DNA: TGTGCCAGCAGCTTAGAGGTGGGGAGGAGGGAGACCCAGTACTTC.

J is TRBJ1-5 and V is TRBV19, with D uncertain. CDR1 is LNHDA and CDR2 is SQIVND in the germline V gene (reference sequence). The CDR3 sequence is 17 residues long. Trimming took off 2 bases at V and 1 base at J, with 15 bases between the two ends. The CDR3 region has the DNA TGTGCCAGTAGTATATCCCGTGGCGGAATGAGCAATCAGCCCCAGCATTTT. Translated, it gives CASSISRGGMSNQPQHF.

The chain employs TRBV11-2 and TRBJ1-2; 8 bases map to TRBD1. Germline V CDR1 and CDR2: SGHAT, FQNNGV. The CDR3 is 15 residues long. V dropped 0 bases and J dropped 4; count of bases not matched to a gene: 4. The CDR3 sequence is CASSLEAGGSYGYTF. CDR3 DNA: TGTGCCAGCAGCTTAGAGGCAGGGGGCAGCTATGGCTACACCTTC.

This sequence joins TRBV28 and TRBJ2-7, with D tentatively TRBD2 (6 bases). Trimming cost V 6 bases and J 1 base, with 19 bases left between them. CDR3 size: 16 residues. CDR1 is MDHEN, CDR2 SYDVKM, per germline. The DNA for the CDR3 is TGTGCCAGCAGCCAAACGTGGGGGGTAAATTCCTACGAGCAGTACTTC. This sequence encodes CASSQTWGVNSYEQYF.

This chain uses TRBV5-1 with TRBJ2-1; TRBD2 matches at 8 bases. There are 15 residues in the CDR3. The V gene's germline CDR1 is SGHRS and CDR2 YFSETQ. The V gene end was trimmed by 1 base and the J gene end by 5 bases; junction bases not matched to a gene: 5. The CDR3 sequence is CASSLYGRGNNEQFF. In DNA form, the CDR3 reads TGCGCCAGCAGCTTGTACGGGAGGGGAAACAATGAGCAGTTCTTC.

This clone was observed a few times. V gene TRBV5-4 combines with J gene TRBJ2-7; the match to TRBD1 covers 10 bases. Losses at the gene ends were 7 bases for V and 4 bases for J; bases not matched to a gene: 5. Germline CDR1 and CDR2: SGHNT and YYREEE (reference sequence). The CDR3 is 13 residues long. The CDR3 DNA follows: TGTGCCAGCGGAAGGACAGGGGGTTACGAGCAGTACTTC. Translating gives CASGRTGGYEQYF.

The V call is TRBV5-4, the J call TRBJ2-3; 9 positions match TRBD2. V lost 6 bases and J lost 5; bases outside the gene matches: 13. Looked up from germline, CDR1 is SGHNT and CDR2 is YYREEE (reference sequence). The CDR3 sequence is 16 residues long. This chain's CDR3 is CASISRRGGVEDTQYF. The DNA of the CDR3 is TGTGCCAGCATATCCCGGCGGGGGGGAGTCGAAGATACGCAGTATTTT.

This chain links TRBV10-3 with TRBJ2-1; 16 nucleotides agree with TRBD2. CDR1 and CDR2 from the germline V gene are ENHRY and SYGVKD. Trimming at V came to 6 bases and at J to 7 bases, leaving 18 bases not matched to a gene. This CDR3 contains 20 residues. This chain's CDR3 is CAISPTLGGTSGGANNEQFF. CDR3 coding DNA: TGTGCCATCAGCCCCACTTTGGGTGGGACTAGCGGGGGGGCCAATAATGAGCAGTTCTTC.

The gene calls are TRBV5-4 and TRBJ2-4, with a tentative D call TRBD1 (6 bases). The CDR3 extends over 13 amino acids. Germline V gives CDR1 SGHNT, CDR2 YYREEE (reference sequence). Trimming removed 4 bases at V and 7 bases at J, with 12 bases between. CDR3 nucleotides: TGTGCCAGCAGCCCCGGACAGAGGAACATTCAGTACTTC. Translation: CASSPGQRNIQYF.

The chain combines TRBV7-2 with TRBJ1-1; 7 bases are a match to TRBD1. The CDR3 is made up of 14 amino acids. V gave up 6 bases and J gave up 4 bases; unmatched junction bases: 8. Germline assignment: CDR1 SGHTA and CDR2 FQGNSA. The CDR3 DNA follows: TGTGCCAGCAGGGTCGACAGGGTCGCCACTGAAGCTTTCTTT. Its protein is CASRVDRVATEAFF. The full variable domain, in which reference TRBV7-2 and TRBJ1-1 provide the parts outside the CDR3, is GAGVSQSPSNKVTEKGKDVELRCDPISGHTALYWYRQSLGQGLEFLIYFQGNSAPDKSGLPSDRFSAERTGGSVSTLTIQRTQQEDSAVYLCASRVDRVATEAFFGQGTRLTVV.

Here the CDR3 reads CATSDSRGVDTGELFF. In DNA form, the CDR3 reads TGTGCCACCAGTGACTCCAGGGGGGTCGACACCGGGGAGCTGTTTTTT. V is TRBV24-1 and J is TRBJ2-2; a weak D match, TRBD1 (7 bases). Germline loops: CDR1 KGHDR, CDR2 SFDVKD. This CDR3 has 16 residues. The V end was cut by 4 bases, the J end by 3 bases, with 14 bases between.

This clone showed up just a few times. The chain links TRBV21-1 to TRBJ2-7; the table gives TRBD2 as D, unverified against the DNA. TRBV21-1 is noted as a pseudogene. This CDR3 region has 14 residues. The CDR3 loop reads CASSKWDTSGRYRV. In nucleotides, the CDR3 is TGTGCCAGCAGCAAATGGGATACTAGCGGGAGGTATCGGGTC.

The gene calls are TRBV3-1 (or the pseudogene TRBV3-2) and TRBJ2-4, with D maybe TRBD2 (7 bases). V lost 0 bases and J 8 bases, leaving 17 bases between the germline ends. Germline V gene data show CDR1 as LGHDT and CDR2 as YNNKEL (reference sequence). This CDR3 is built from 16 residues. Here the CDR3 DNA reads TGTGCCAGCAGCCAAGACCGGGGGGCCGGTCTGGACATTCAGTACTTC. This encodes CASSQDRGAGLDIQYF.

CDR3 nucleotide sequence: TGTGCCACCAGCAGAGAGAGGGGGACGGTAGCGATAGAGACCCAGTACTTC. Protein: CATSRERGTVAIETQYF. The chain employs TRBV15 and TRBJ2-5; D is perhaps TRBD1 (6 bases). Trimming removed 0 bases at V and 4 bases at J, with 18 bases between. Germline V gene data show CDR1 as LNHNV and CDR2 as YYDKDF (reference sequence). The CDR3 totals 17 residues.

This clone was seen more than once but under ten times. The chain recombines TRBV12-3 or TRBV12-4 with TRBJ2-7, with TRBD1 identical over 7 bases. Trimming removed 6 bases from V and 5 bases from J; junction bases left unmatched: 7. The CDR3 extends over 13 amino acids. Here the CDR3 DNA reads TGTGCCAGCAGGAGGCAGGGGGTAAACGAGCAGTACTTC. It encodes CASRRQGVNEQYF.

The J gene is TRBJ2-3, the V gene TRBV25-1, with D maybe TRBD2 (6 bases). The CDR3 covers 12 residues. The V gene's germline CDR1 is MGHDK and CDR2 SYGVNS. V shed 7 bases and J shed 7 bases, with 12 bases lying between them. This CDR3 reads CASTSGGNTQYF. The CDR3, as DNA: TGTGCCAGCACCTCGGGCGGGAATACGCAGTATTTT.

The J gene is TRBJ2-7, the V gene TRBV11-2, with no clear D. The V gene's germline CDR1 is SGHAT and CDR2 FQNNGV. V shed 5 bases and J shed 3 bases, with 11 bases lying between them. The CDR3 extends over 13 amino acids. CDR3 region: CASSPQAFYEQYF. The CDR3 DNA reads TGTGCCAGCAGCCCTCAGGCATTCTACGAGCAGTACTTC.

The V gene is TRBV18, the J gene TRBJ1-6; 9 bases line up with TRBD1. Germline CDR1 is KGHSH and CDR2 is LQKENI. The V and J ends lost 8 bases and 9 bases, in that order; junction bases with no gene match: 8. This CDR3 comprises 14 residues. The CDR3 DNA sequence: TGTGCCAGCACCCCGGACAGGGGTGGTTCACCCCTCCACTTT. It is translated as CASTPDRGGSPLHF.

The count of this clone is one. This chain connects TRBV6-5 to TRBJ1-1; D possibly corresponds to TRBD1 (5 bases). The CDR3 is made up of 15 amino acids. The germline V and J ends were trimmed by 2 bases and 5 bases, with 15 bases remaining between them. Germline CDR1 and CDR2: MNHEY and SVGAGI. The CDR3, as DNA: TGTGCCAGCAGTTACCAAGCAGGGATGACAACTGAAGCTTTCTTT. It yields the protein CASSYQAGMTTEAFF.

A few counts support this clone. The rearrangement joins TRBV9 to TRBJ2-6, with 7 positions matching TRBD1. Losses at the gene ends were 0 bases for V and 4 bases for J; bases not matched to a gene: 10. Germline loops: CDR1 SGDLS, CDR2 YYNGEE. This CDR3 is 18 amino acids long. The CDR3 protein is CASSVGGGATPGANVLTF. The CDR3 DNA follows: TGTGCCAGCAGCGTAGGAGGGGGCGCAACCCCCGGGGCCAACGTCCTGACTTTC.

Concerning this clone: The sample contains more than one DNA sequence encoding this CDR3. V is TRBV3-1 (or the pseudogene TRBV3-2) and J is TRBJ2-7; 10 bases are shared with TRBD2. This CDR3 is 13 amino acids long. The trim removed 4 bases at V and 4 bases at J, leaving 1 base unmatched. CDR1 and CDR2 from the germline V gene are LGHDT and YNNKEL (reference sequence). The CDR3 sequence is CASSRTSGYEQYF. CDR3 DNA sequence: TGTGCCAGCAGCCGGACTAGCGGTTACGAGCAGTACTTC.

The rearrangement joins TRBV11-1 to TRBJ1-6; D remains unclear. This CDR3 comprises 13 residues. The germline CDR1 and CDR2 sequences are SGHAT and FQDESV (reference sequence). Trimming removed 1 base from V and 10 bases from J, with 8 bases in between. This CDR3 is CASSLETRSPLHF. The CDR3 nucleotides are TGTGCCAGCAGCTTAGAAACCAGGTCACCCCTCCACTTT.